The 25 T cell receptor beta chains listed next were all sequenced from one sample in a study of OX40 agonist ivuxolimab in advanced cancers. Assay: immunoSEQ multiplex PCR; the TCRdb copy retains only in-frame clones and omits some. Of 80,000 to 100,000 clones listed, around 88% were seen once; the top ten hold over 0.4%. This material consisted of CD4+ or CD8+ T cells sorted from blood, taken in a trial of the OX40 agonist ivuxolimab. The receptors here all came from an adult with an advanced solid tumor such as melanoma, head and neck, liver or kidney cancer.

The chain has TRBV15 and TRBJ1-1; 7 bases are a match to TRBD1. This CDR3 is 13 amino acids long. Trimming at V came to 5 bases and at J to 6 bases, leaving 6 bases not matched to a gene. The germline CDR1 and CDR2 sequences are LNHNV and YYDKDF (reference sequence). In DNA, the CDR3 is TGTGCCACCAGCGAGGGGGCGCGACCTGAAGCTTTCTTT. Protein product: CATSEGARPEAFF.

V gene TRBV29-1 combines with J gene TRBJ2-6, with D tentatively TRBD1 (6 bases). The CDR3 loop spans 17 amino acids. V was shortened by 7 bases and J by 3 bases, with 22 bases between the two germline ends. Germline-derived CDR1 and CDR2 are SQVTM and ANQGSEA. CDR3 sequence: CSAVGHPKLVGANVLTF. Written as DNA, the CDR3 is TGCAGCGCTGTGGGACACCCCAAATTAGTTGGGGCCAACGTCCTGACTTTC.

This clone was detected only once. The chain employs TRBV10-3 and TRBJ2-7; TRBD1 aligns across 7 bases. The CDR3 runs 15 residues. V was pared by 2 bases and J by 4 bases, with 8 bases of the junction left unmatched. Germline assignment: CDR1 ENHRY and CDR2 SYGVKD. The CDR3 nucleotides read TGTGCCATCAGTGAGCCCCGGGACAGACTTTACGAGCAGTACTTC. Protein sequence: CAISEPRDRLYEQYF.

V usage is TRBV7-2 and J usage is TRBJ2-1; D is ambiguous. The CDR3 spans 15 residues. Germline V gene data show CDR1 as SGHTA and CDR2 as FQGNSA. V shed 5 bases and J shed 0 bases, with 11 bases lying between them. DNA of the CDR3: TGTGCCAGCAGCAAACAAATGAGCTCCTACAATGAGCAGTTCTTC. Translating it yields CASSKQMSSYNEQFF.

The chain is built from TRBV9 and TRBJ2-7, with TRBD1 matching over 10 bases. This CDR3 spans 15 amino acids. Trimming removed 3 bases from V and 6 bases from J; junction bases left unmatched: 9. Germline V gene sequence: CDR1 SGDLS, CDR2 YYNGEE. The CDR3 bases are TGTGCCAGCAGCGCTTCCGGGACAGGGGTTCGCGAGCAGTACTTC. This encodes CASSASGTGVREQYF.

The chain combines TRBV6-4 with TRBJ2-1; 7 positions match TRBD1. Germline CDR1 is MRHNA and CDR2 is SNTAGT. CDR3 length equals 13 residues. J lost 6 bases, V lost 5 bases, and 4 bases had no gene match. The CDR3 loop is CASSNYRGNEQFF. In DNA form, the CDR3 reads TGTGCCAGCAGTAATTACAGGGGCAATGAGCAGTTCTTC.

The chain has TRBV6-5 and TRBJ1-2, with D hard to call. The V and J ends lost 2 bases and 3 bases respectively, with 7 bases between them. The CDR3 sequence is 13 residues long. Germline V gene data show CDR1 as MNHEY and CDR2 as SVGAGI. This chain's CDR3 is CASSYVVDYGYTF. CDR3 sequence (DNA): TGTGCCAGCAGTTACGTGGTTGACTATGGCTACACCTTC.

The genes are TRBV6-4 and TRBJ2-1; the D is unclear. V was cut by 6 bases and J by 6 bases, with 12 bases left in between. Germline V gives CDR1 MRHNA, CDR2 SNTAGT. The CDR3 length is 13 residues. For the CDR3, the DNA is TGTGCCAGCAGCCCCACACGGGTCAATGAGCAGTTCTTC. Amino acids: CASSPTRVNEQFF.

The chain employs TRBV6-1 and TRBJ2-2; 8 bases fit TRBD1. Germline values: CDR1 MNHNS, CDR2 SASEGT. With V trimmed by 11 bases and J by 5 bases, 10 bases remained unmatched. The CDR3 runs to 14 residues. The chain's CDR3 is CAGTRQGTTGELFF. CDR3 nucleotides: TGTGCCGGTACAAGACAGGGGACAACCGGGGAGCTGTTTTTT.

J is TRBJ2-3 and V is TRBV4-1; D possibly uses TRBD1 or TRBD2 (5 bases each). V dropped 1 base and J dropped 4 bases, with 15 bases sitting between them. The CDR3 sequence is 16 residues long. From germline, CDR1 is MGHRA and CDR2 YSYEKL. The CDR3 region has the DNA TGCGCCAGCAGCCAAGGGAACGCCCGGGGCGCAGATACGCAGTATTTT. Protein sequence: CASSQGNARGADTQYF.

The chain links TRBV14 to TRBJ2-5; possibly TRBD1 for D (6 bases). The V gene lost 4 bases and the J gene lost 4 bases, with 19 bases spanning the gap. The CDR3 contains 16 residues. Germline V gives CDR1 SGHDN, CDR2 FVKESK. The CDR3 nucleotides read TGTGCCAGCAGCCTTATCTCCCCAGGGGCTGGAGAGACCCAGTACTTC. It is translated as CASSLISPGAGETQYF.

The chain joins TRBV2 to TRBJ1-2; D possibly corresponds to TRBD1 (5 bases). V lost 3 bases and J 3 bases, leaving 11 bases between the germline ends. Germline CDR1 SNHLY, CDR2 FYNNEI. The CDR3 is 14 amino acids. The CDR3: CASSEARGDYGYTF. The DNA of the CDR3 is TGTGCCAGCAGTGAGGCAAGAGGGGACTATGGCTACACCTTC.

The chain combines TRBV12-5 with TRBJ1-6; no reliable D call. Germline CDR1 LGHNT, CDR2 FRNRAP. This CDR3 region has 14 residues. Trimming took 7 bases from V and 1 from J, leaving 8 bases between them. CDR3 in amino acids: CASATSSYNSPLHF. The CDR3 bases are TGTGCTAGTGCCACGAGTTCCTATAATTCACCCCTCCACTTT.

This chain uses TRBV4-2 with TRBJ1-3; D might be TRBD1 (6 bases). The CDR3 has 19 amino acids. Germline lookup yields CDR1 LGHNA and CDR2 YNFKEQ. Between the trimmed V and J ends, which lost 1 base and 0 bases, there was a span of 19 bases. The CDR3 DNA sequence: TGTGCCAGCAGCCAAGGGGGGGCCTTACTTCCATTCTCTGGAAACACCATATATTTT. It encodes CASSQGGALLPFSGNTIYF.

This chain links TRBV15 with TRBJ1-4; D is unclear. Germline CDR1 LNHNV, CDR2 YYDKDF (reference sequence). The CDR3 consists of 15 residues. The V end was cut by 3 bases, the J end by 8 bases, with 16 bases between. The CDR3 sequence: CATSRGGEQREKLFF. CDR3 nucleotides: TGTGCCACCAGCAGGGGTGGGGAACAAAGGGAAAAACTGTTTTTT. Combining the CDR3 with reference TRBV15 and TRBJ1-4 gives the whole variable domain DAMVIQNPRYQVTQFGKPVTLSCSQTLNHNVMYWYQQKSSQAPKLLFHYYDKDFNNEADTPDNFQSRRPNTSFCFLDIRSPGLGDTAMYLCATSRGGEQREKLFFGSGTQLSVL.

The sample holds one count of this clone. V and J are TRBV5-4 and TRBJ2-7; maybe TRBD1 (5 bases). The CDR3 totals 14 residues. Trimming left V 6 bases short and J 1 base short, with 14 bases between. The germline V gene encodes CDR1 SGHNT and CDR2 YYREEE (reference sequence). CDR3 amino acids: CASTTQGTSYEQYF. The CDR3, as DNA: TGTGCCAGCACCACTCAGGGTACATCCTACGAGCAGTACTTC.

This clone was picked up one time. The gene calls are TRBV6-5 and TRBJ1-3; a possible D gene is TRBD1 (5 bases). CDR1 is MNHEY, CDR2 SVGAGI, per germline. With 0 bases removed from V and 4 bases from J, the gap between germline ends came to 13 bases. The CDR3 has 16 residues. The CDR3 coding sequence is TGTGCCAGCAGTTACTCGGTCAGGGCGTTGGGAAACACCATATATTTT. Translating gives CASSYSVRALGNTIYF.

This chain links TRBV29-1 with TRBJ1-2; 8 bases are a match to TRBD1. V lost 3 bases and J lost 5; bases outside the gene matches: 2. The CDR3 spans 12 residues. CDR1 SQVTM and CDR2 ANQGSEA come from the germline V gene. The DNA of the CDR3 is TGCAGCGTTGAGGACAGGGCTTATGGCTACACCTTC. Amino acids: CSVEDRAYGYTF.

This clone was detected only a few times. The chain carries TRBV5-4 and TRBJ1-1; 8 nucleotides line up with TRBD1. Per the germline V gene, CDR1 is SGHNT and CDR2 is YYREEE (reference sequence). This CDR3 is 16 amino acids long. V was clipped by 3 bases and J by 0 bases; unmatched bases: 7. The chain's CDR3 is CASSSGQGNLNTEAFF. The CDR3 DNA reads TGTGCCAGCAGCTCAGGACAGGGAAATCTGAACACTGAAGCTTTCTTT.

The chain joins TRBV11-2 to TRBJ2-3, with D tentatively TRBD1 or TRBD2 (6 bases each). The CDR3 totals 15 residues. The germline V and J ends were trimmed by 5 bases and 4 bases, with 16 bases remaining between them. The germline V gene encodes CDR1 SGHAT and CDR2 FQNNGV. CDR3 nucleotide sequence: TGTGCCAGCAGCCCCAGGTGGGGGGCAGCAGATACGCAGTATTTT. Translating gives CASSPRWGAADTQYF.

In the case of this clone: One end of the junction does not line up with germline, which may come from a read error. This sequence joins TRBV5-1 and TRBJ2-7, with a weak D call TRBD2 (6 bases). The CDR3 is 14 amino acids. In germline, CDR1 is SGHRS, CDR2 YFSETQ. DNA for the CDR3: TGTGCCAGCAGCCGGGGGATGGATTCCGACGAGCAGTACTTC. This codes for CASSRGMDSDEQYF.

This clone was detected only once. V usage is TRBV5-6 and J usage is TRBJ1-5; D gene unclear. There are 15 residues in the CDR3. Germline CDR1 is SGHDT and CDR2 is YYEEEE. V lost 4 bases and J 0 bases, leaving 11 bases between the germline ends. CDR3 sequence reads: CASSREGYSNQPQHF. The CDR3 region has the DNA TGTGCCAGCAGCCGGGAGGGTTATAGCAATCAGCCCCAGCATTTT.

V usage is TRBV7-9 and J usage is TRBJ1-2; 7 bases align to TRBD1. The CDR3 is 15 amino acids. J lost 4 bases, V lost 3 bases, and 8 bases had no gene match. From germline, CDR1 is SEHNR and CDR2 FQNEAQ (reference sequence). The CDR3 coding sequence is TGTGCCAGCAGCTTCCAGGGGGTTGAATCCTATGGCTACACCTTC. It encodes CASSFQGVESYGYTF.

The chain employs TRBV18 and TRBJ1-2; TRBD1 matches 7 bases. After removal of 1 base from V and 8 bases from J, the junction contained 7 bases not matched to a gene. The CDR3 contains 14 residues. The germline V gene has CDR1 KGHSH and CDR2 LQKENI. CDR3 sequence: CASSPRDSAEGYTF. The CDR3 DNA reads TGTGCCAGCTCACCACGGGACAGTGCCGAAGGCTACACCTTC. Full variable domain (missing parts from reference TRBV18 and TRBJ1-2): NAGVMQNPRHLVRRRGQEARLRCSPMKGHSHVYWYRQLPEEGLKFMVYLQKENIIDESGMPKERFSAEFPKEGPSILRIQQVVRGDSAAYFCASSPRDSAEGYTFGSGTRLTVV.

This chain connects TRBV19 to TRBJ1-1; TRBD1 matches at 10 bases. The V and J ends lost 6 bases and 11 bases, in that order; junction bases with no gene match: 12. CDR3 length equals 14 residues. CDR1 LNHDA and CDR2 SQIVND come from the germline V gene (reference sequence). CDR3 nucleotide sequence: TGTGCCAGTAGGGGGACAGGGGATCACCTGAGGGCTTTCTTT. Translating it yields CASRGTGDHLRAFF.